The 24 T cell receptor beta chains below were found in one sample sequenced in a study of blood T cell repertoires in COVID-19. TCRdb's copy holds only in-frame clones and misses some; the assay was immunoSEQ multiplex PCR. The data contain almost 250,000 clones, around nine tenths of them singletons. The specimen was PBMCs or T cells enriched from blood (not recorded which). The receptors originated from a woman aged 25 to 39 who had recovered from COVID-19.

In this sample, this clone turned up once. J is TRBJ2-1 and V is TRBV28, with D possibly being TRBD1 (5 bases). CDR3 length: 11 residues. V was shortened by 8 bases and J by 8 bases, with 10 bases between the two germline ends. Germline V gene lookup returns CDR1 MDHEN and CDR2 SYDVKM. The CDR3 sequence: CASARVDEQFF. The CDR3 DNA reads TGTGCCAGCGCCAGGGTCGATGAGCAGTTCTTC.

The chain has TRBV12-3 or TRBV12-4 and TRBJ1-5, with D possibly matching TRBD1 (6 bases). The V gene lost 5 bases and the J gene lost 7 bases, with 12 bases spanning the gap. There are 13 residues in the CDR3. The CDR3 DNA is TGTGCCAGCAGTCCAACAGGGTACCAGCCCCAGCATTTT. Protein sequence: CASSPTGYQPQHF.

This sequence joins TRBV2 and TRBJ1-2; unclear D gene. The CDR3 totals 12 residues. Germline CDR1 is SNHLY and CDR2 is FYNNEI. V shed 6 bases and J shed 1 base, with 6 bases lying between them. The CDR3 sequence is CASSQNNYGYTF. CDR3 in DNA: TGTGCCAGCAGCCAAAATAACTATGGCTACACCTTC.

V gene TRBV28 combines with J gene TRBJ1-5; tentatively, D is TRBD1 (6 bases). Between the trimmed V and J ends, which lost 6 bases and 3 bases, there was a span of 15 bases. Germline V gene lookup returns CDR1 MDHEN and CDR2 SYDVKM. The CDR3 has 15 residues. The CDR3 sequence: CASRLNRATNQPQHF. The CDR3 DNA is TGTGCCAGCAGGTTAAACAGGGCTACCAATCAGCCCCAGCATTTT.

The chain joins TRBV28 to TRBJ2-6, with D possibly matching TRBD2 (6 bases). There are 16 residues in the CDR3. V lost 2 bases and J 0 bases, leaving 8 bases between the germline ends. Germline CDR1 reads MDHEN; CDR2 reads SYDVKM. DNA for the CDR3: TGTGCCAGCAGTTTAGCGCGGGGCTCTGGGGCCAACGTCCTGACTTTC. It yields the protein CASSLARGSGANVLTF.

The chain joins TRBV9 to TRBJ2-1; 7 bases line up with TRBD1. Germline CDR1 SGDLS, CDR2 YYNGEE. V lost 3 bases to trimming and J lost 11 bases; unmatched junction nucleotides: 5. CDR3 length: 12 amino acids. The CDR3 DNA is TGTGCCAGCAGCGAGATGGACAGGAAGCAGTTCTTC. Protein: CASSEMDRKQFF.

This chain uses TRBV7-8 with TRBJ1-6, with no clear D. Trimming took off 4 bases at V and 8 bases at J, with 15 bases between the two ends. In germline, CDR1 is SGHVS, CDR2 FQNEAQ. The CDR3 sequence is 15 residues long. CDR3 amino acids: CASSSDRGWYSPLHF. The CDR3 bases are TGTGCCAGCAGCTCTGATCGGGGTTGGTATTCACCCCTCCACTTT.

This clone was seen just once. CDR3 nucleotides: TGTGCCAGCAGCTCCTATGAGGACAGGGGCAGGTACTTC. It specifies CASSSYEDRGRYF. V and J are TRBV5-8 and TRBJ2-4, with 9 bases matching TRBD1. The CDR3 sequence is 13 residues long. CDR1 is SGHTS, CDR2 YDEGEE, per germline. V gave up 3 bases and J gave up 15 bases; unmatched junction bases: 10. The full variable domain, rest sourced from reference TRBV5-8 and TRBJ2-4, is EAGVTQSPTHLIKTRGQQATLRCSPISGHTSVYWYQQALGLGLQFLLWYDEGEERNRGNFPPRFSGRQFPNYSSELNVNALELEDSALYLCASSSYEDRGRYFGAGTRLSVL.

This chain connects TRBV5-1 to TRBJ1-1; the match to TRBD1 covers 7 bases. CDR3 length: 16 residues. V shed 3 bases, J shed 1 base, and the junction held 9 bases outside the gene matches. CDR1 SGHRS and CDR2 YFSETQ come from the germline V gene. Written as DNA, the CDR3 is TGCGCCAGCAGCTCGGGACAGCCAGTAAAGAACACTGAAGCTTTCTTT. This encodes CASSSGQPVKNTEAFF.

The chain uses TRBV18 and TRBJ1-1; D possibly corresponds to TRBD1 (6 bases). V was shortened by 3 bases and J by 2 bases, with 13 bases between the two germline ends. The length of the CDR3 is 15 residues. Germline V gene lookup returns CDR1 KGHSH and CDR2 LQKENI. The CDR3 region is CASSPVDSVNTEAFF. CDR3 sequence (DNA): TGTGCCAGCTCACCTGTGGACAGCGTTAACACTGAAGCTTTCTTT. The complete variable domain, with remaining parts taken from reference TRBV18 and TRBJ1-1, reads NAGVMQNPRHLVRRRGQEARLRCSPMKGHSHVYWYRQLPEEGLKFMVYLQKENIIDESGMPKERFSAEFPKEGPSILRIQQVVRGDSAAYFCASSPVDSVNTEAFFGQGTRLTVV.

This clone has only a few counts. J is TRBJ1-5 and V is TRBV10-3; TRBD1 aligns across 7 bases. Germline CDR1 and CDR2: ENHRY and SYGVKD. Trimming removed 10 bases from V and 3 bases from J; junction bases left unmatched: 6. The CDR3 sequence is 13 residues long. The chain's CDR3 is CATTGAYNQPQHF. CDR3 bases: TGTGCCACAACAGGGGCTTACAATCAGCCCCAGCATTTT.

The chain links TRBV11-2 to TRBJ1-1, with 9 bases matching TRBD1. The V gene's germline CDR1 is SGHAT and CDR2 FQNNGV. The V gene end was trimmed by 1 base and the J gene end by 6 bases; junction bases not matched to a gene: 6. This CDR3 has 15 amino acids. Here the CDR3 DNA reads TGTGCCAGCAGCTTAGGCTCCCGGACAGGGGCTGAAGCTTTCTTT. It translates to CASSLGSRTGAEAFF.

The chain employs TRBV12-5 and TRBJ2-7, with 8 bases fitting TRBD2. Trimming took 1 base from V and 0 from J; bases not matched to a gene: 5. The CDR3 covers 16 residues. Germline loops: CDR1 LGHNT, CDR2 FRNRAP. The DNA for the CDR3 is TGTGCTAGTGGTTTGGCGACTAGCGCGAGCTCCTACGAGCAGTACTTC. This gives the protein CASGLATSASSYEQYF.

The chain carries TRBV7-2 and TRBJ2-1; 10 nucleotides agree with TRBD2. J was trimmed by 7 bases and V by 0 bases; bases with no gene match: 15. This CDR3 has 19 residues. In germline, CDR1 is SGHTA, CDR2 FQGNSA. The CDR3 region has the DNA TGTGCCAGCAGCTTAGCCGGCAGAAAAATAGCGGGAGGTGGTAATGAGCAGTTCTTC. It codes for CASSLAGRKIAGGGNEQFF.

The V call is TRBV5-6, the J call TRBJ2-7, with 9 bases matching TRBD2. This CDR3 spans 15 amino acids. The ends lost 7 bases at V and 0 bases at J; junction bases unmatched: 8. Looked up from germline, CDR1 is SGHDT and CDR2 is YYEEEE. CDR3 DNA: TGTGCCAGCCTAGTAGCGGGAGCTCTCTCCTACGAGCAGTACTTC. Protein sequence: CASLVAGALSYEQYF. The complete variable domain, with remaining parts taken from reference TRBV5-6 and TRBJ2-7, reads DAGVTQSPTHLIKTRGQQVTLRCSPKSGHDTVSWYQQALGQGPQFIFQYYEEEERQRGNFPDRFSGHQFPNYSSELNVNALLLGDSALYLCASLVAGALSYEQYFGPGTRLTVT.

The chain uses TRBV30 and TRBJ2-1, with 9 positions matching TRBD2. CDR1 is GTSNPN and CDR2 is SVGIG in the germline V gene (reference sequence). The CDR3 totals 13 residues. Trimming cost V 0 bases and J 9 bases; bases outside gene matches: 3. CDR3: CAWSVSGSVEQFF. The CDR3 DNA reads TGTGCCTGGAGTGTTAGCGGGAGTGTTGAGCAGTTCTTC. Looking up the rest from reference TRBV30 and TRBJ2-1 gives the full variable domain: SQTIHQWPATLVQPVGSPLSLECTVEGTSNPNLYWYRQAAGRGLQLLFYSVGIGQISSEVPQNLSASRPQDRQFILSSKKLLLSDSGFYLCAWSVSGSVEQFFGPGTRLTVL.

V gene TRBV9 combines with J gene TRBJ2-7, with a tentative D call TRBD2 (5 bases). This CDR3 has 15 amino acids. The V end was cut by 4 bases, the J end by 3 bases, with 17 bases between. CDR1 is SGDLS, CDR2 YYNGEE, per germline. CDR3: CASSPRRGSNYEQYF. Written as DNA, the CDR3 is TGTGCCAGCAGCCCCCGCCGGGGTTCAAACTACGAGCAGTACTTC.

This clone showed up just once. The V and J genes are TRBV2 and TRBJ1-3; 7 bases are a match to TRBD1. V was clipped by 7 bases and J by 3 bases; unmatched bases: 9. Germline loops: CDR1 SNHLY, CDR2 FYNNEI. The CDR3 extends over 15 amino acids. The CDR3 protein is CASTEGQSRGNTIYF. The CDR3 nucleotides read TGTGCCAGCACGGAGGGACAGAGCCGTGGAAACACCATATATTTT. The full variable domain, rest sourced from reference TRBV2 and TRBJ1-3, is EPEVTQTPSHQVTQMGQEVILRCVPISNHLYFYWYRQILGQKVEFLVSFYNNEISEKSEIFDDQFSVERPDGSNFTLKIRSTKLEDSAMYFCASTEGQSRGNTIYFGEGSWLTVV.

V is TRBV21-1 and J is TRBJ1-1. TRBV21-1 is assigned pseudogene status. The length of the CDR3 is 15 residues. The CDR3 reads CASRFPAGVNTEAFF. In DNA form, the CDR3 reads TGTGCCAGCCGCTTCCCCGCGGGGGTTAACACTGAAGCTTTCTTT.

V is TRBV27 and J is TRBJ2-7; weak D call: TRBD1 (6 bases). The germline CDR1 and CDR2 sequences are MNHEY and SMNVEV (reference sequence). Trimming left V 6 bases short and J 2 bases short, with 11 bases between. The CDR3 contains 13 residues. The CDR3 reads CASSLGATYEQYF. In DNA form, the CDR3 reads TGTGCCAGCAGCCTGGGGGCTACCTACGAGCAGTACTTC.

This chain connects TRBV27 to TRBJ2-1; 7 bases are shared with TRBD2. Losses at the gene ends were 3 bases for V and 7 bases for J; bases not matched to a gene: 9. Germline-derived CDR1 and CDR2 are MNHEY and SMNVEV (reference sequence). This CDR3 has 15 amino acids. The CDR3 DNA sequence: TGTGCCAGCAGTTTTCCTGCGGGAGCGGGTAATGAGCAGTTCTTC. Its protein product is CASSFPAGAGNEQFF.

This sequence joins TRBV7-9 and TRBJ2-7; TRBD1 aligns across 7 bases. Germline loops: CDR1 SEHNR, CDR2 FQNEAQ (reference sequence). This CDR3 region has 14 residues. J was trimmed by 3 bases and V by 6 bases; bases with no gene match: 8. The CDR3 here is CASSYTGTDYEQYF. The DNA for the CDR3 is TGTGCCAGCAGTTACACCGGGACAGACTACGAGCAGTACTTC.

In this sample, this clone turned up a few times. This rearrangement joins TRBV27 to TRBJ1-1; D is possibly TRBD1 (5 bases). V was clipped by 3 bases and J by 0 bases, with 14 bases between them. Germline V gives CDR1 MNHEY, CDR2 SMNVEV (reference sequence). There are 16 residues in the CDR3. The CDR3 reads CASSFGGTRLNTEAFF. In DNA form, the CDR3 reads TGTGCCAGCAGTTTTGGAGGGACCCGATTGAACACTGAAGCTTTCTTT.

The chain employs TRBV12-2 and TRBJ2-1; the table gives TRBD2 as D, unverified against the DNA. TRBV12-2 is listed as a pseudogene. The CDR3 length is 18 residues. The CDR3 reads CASRCSTGPGGPSNEQFF. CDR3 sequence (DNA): TGTGCAAGTCGCTGCTCGACCGGACCGGGAGGGCCCAGCAATGAGCAGTTCTTC.